This T cell receptor beta chain derives from a study of OX40 agonist ivuxolimab in advanced cancers. Profiled with immunoSEQ multiplex PCR; TCRdb holds only in-frame clones, not every one. The table shows tens of thousands of clones, with 85% to 90% occurring only once. Whole-study results and caveats: Which antigen the expanded peripheral T cells recognized is unknown. Relatively little clonal expansion, among the lowest observed, appeared in partial responders at 0.1-3.0 mg/kg.

With respect to this clone: The target antigen is unknown.

CDR3 size: 15 residues. CDR1 and CDR2 from the germline V gene are KGHSH and LQKENI. V was shortened by 1 base and J by 2 bases, with 12 bases between the two germline ends. The sequence derives from an adult with an advanced solid tumor such as melanoma, head and neck, liver or kidney cancer. Here the sequenced sample was CD4+ or CD8+ T cells sorted from blood, taken in a trial of the OX40 agonist ivuxolimab. The chain combines TRBV18 with TRBJ2-7; tentatively, D is TRBD1 or TRBD2 (5 bases each). In DNA, the CDR3 is TGTGCCAGCTCACCACAGAGGGACGGAACCTACGAGCAGTACTTC. Translation gives CASSPQRDGTYEQYF.